Listed below are T cell receptor beta chains from one sample, sequenced in a study of blood T cell repertoires in COVID-19. Method: immunoSEQ multiplex PCR; TCRdb's copy keeps in-frame clones and lacks some. The repertoire holds about 140,000 clones, with approximately 88% as singletons. The sequenced material came from peripheral blood. These receptors were collected from a human donor in a cohort sampled during active COVID-19. CDR3s include the opening cysteine and the closing phenylalanine or tryptophan. Fields, in order: clone size, V gene, D gene, J gene, CDR3 DNA, CDR3 protein. The D gene is left open where the match is weak. Clone size is shown for a subset of rows, as once, few, many or a class of expanded clone.

clone_size: NA
v_call: TRBV19
d_call: NA
j_call: TRBJ1-2
cdr3_nt: TGTGCCAGTACTTTTTCCAGAGGATCTTATGGCTACACCTTC
cdr3_aa: CASTFSRGSYGYTF

clone_size: NA
v_call: TRBV19
d_call: TRBD1
j_call: TRBJ1-5
cdr3_nt: TGTGCCAGTAGCACGGGACAGGGGGCTGGGCAGCCCCAGCATTTT
cdr3_aa: CASSTGQGAGQPQHF

clone_size: NA
v_call: TRBV6-5
d_call: NA
j_call: TRBJ2-1
cdr3_nt: TGTGCCAGCAGAGAGGTCAGGGCCTACAATGAGCAGTTCTTC
cdr3_aa: CASREVRAYNEQFF

clone_size: NA
v_call: TRBV7-3
d_call: TRBD2
j_call: TRBJ2-1
cdr3_nt: TGTGCCAGCAGCTTCCGTAGCGGGGGGAACTCCTACAATGAGCAGTTCTTC
cdr3_aa: CASSFRSGGNSYNEQFF

clone_size: NA
v_call: TRBV7-8
d_call: NA
j_call: TRBJ1-1
cdr3_nt: TGTGCCAGCAGCTTATATGCGATGAACACTGAAGCTTTCTTT
cdr3_aa: CASSLYAMNTEAFF

clone_size: NA
v_call: TRBV19
d_call: NA
j_call: TRBJ1-2
cdr3_nt: TGTGCCAGTAATCCCACAGGGTCCTATGGCTACACCTTC
cdr3_aa: CASNPTGSYGYTF

clone_size: NA
v_call: TRBV5-1
d_call: TRBD1
j_call: TRBJ1-3
cdr3_nt: TGCGCCAGCAGCTTGGGGACAGGGGGCTTCGGGTCGCTTGGAAACACCATATATTTT
cdr3_aa: CASSLGTGGFGSLGNTIYF

clone_size: few
v_call: TRBV7-3
d_call: NA
j_call: TRBJ1-6
cdr3_nt: TGTGCCAGCAGCCGAGTAGCAATCCCGGGGGGAAATTCACCCCTCCACTTT
cdr3_aa: CASSRVAIPGGNSPLHF

clone_size: NA
v_call: TRBV30
d_call: NA
j_call: TRBJ2-5
cdr3_nt: TGTGCCTGGAGTGTAGGGACGGGGGTAATAAAAGAGACCCAGTACTTC
cdr3_aa: CAWSVGTGVIKETQYF

clone_size: NA
v_call: TRBV12-3/TRBV12-4
d_call: NA
j_call: TRBJ2-2
cdr3_nt: TGTGCCAGCAGCGAGACGAACACCGGGGAGCTGTTTTTT
cdr3_aa: CASSETNTGELFF

clone_size: NA
v_call: TRBV7-9
d_call: NA
j_call: TRBJ2-6
cdr3_nt: TGTGCCAGCAGCTTAAGTTCACAGGCGTTTCCTTCTGGGGCCAACGTCCTGACTTTC
cdr3_aa: CASSLSSQAFPSGANVLTF

clone_size: NA
v_call: TRBV6-6
d_call: TRBD1
j_call: TRBJ1-2
cdr3_nt: TGTGCCAGCCGACTAGGACAGGGGGAAGGTCGCTACACCTTC
cdr3_aa: CASRLGQGEGRYTF

clone_size: NA
v_call: TRBV6-2/TRBV6-3
d_call: NA
j_call: TRBJ1-3
cdr3_nt: TGTGCCAGCAGTTACTCAGGCGGGTCCAGCTCTGGAAACACCATATATTTT
cdr3_aa: CASSYSGGSSSGNTIYF

clone_size: NA
v_call: TRBV15
d_call: NA
j_call: TRBJ1-1
cdr3_nt: TGTGCCACCAGCAGAGATGCGAGGGCTGGGGCTTTCTTT
cdr3_aa: CATSRDARAGAFF

clone_size: NA
v_call: TRBV19
d_call: NA
j_call: TRBJ2-5
cdr3_nt: TGTGCCAGTAGTATAACCCCCCCGACTAGTGTGGAGACCCAGTACTTC
cdr3_aa: CASSITPPTSVETQYF

clone_size: few
v_call: TRBV7-9
d_call: NA
j_call: TRBJ1-5
cdr3_nt: TGTGCCAGCAGCCTTGGACATTACGGCAATCAGCCCCAGCATTTT
cdr3_aa: CASSLGHYGNQPQHF

clone_size: NA
v_call: TRBV24-1
d_call: TRBD2
j_call: TRBJ2-1
cdr3_nt: TGTGCCACCAGTGATTCAAACGGACTAGCGGGAGATATAAATGAGCAGTTCTTC
cdr3_aa: CATSDSNGLAGDINEQFF

clone_size: NA
v_call: TRBV6-5
d_call: NA
j_call: TRBJ1-1
cdr3_nt: TGTGCCAGCAGTTACTCGAGAGGGGGGGCTGAAGCTTTCTTT
cdr3_aa: CASSYSRGGAEAFF

clone_size: NA
v_call: TRBV5-4
d_call: TRBD2
j_call: TRBJ2-3
cdr3_nt: TGTGCCAGCAGCGCCTCCCCGCGATCGAGCGGGGGGGCTTATACGCAGTATTTT
cdr3_aa: CASSASPRSSGGAYTQYF

clone_size: NA
v_call: TRBV6-2/TRBV6-3
d_call: NA
j_call: TRBJ1-4
cdr3_nt: TGTGCCAGCAGTTACATCCAGGGATCACCTAATGAAAAACTGTTTTTT
cdr3_aa: CASSYIQGSPNEKLFF

clone_size: NA
v_call: TRBV6-6
d_call: NA
j_call: TRBJ2-1
cdr3_nt: TGTGCCAGCAGTTACTCGAATCCCAGGGTAGATGAGCAGTTCTTC
cdr3_aa: CASSYSNPRVDEQFF

clone_size: few
v_call: TRBV4-2
d_call: NA
j_call: TRBJ1-5
cdr3_nt: TGTGCCAGCAGCCAAGAATCGGGGTTGTTATCGAATCAGCCCCAGCATTTT
cdr3_aa: CASSQESGLLSNQPQHF

clone_size: NA
v_call: TRBV6-5
d_call: TRBD1
j_call: TRBJ1-4
cdr3_nt: TGTGCCAGCAAGGTCTCGGGACAGGGGAATGAAAAACTGTTTTTT
cdr3_aa: CASKVSGQGNEKLFF

clone_size: few
v_call: TRBV5-4
d_call: NA
j_call: TRBJ1-4
cdr3_nt: TGTGCCAGCAGCTTCGGGGGATTCGGTGAAAAACTGTTTTTT
cdr3_aa: CASSFGGFGEKLFF

clone_size: NA
v_call: TRBV25-1
d_call: NA
j_call: TRBJ1-6
cdr3_nt: TGTGCCAGCAGTGGTACTCGAGGTTCACCCCTCCACTTT
cdr3_aa: CASSGTRGSPLHF

clone_size: NA
v_call: TRBV7-8
d_call: TRBD2
j_call: TRBJ2-1
cdr3_nt: TGTGCCAGCAGCACCAGGACTAGCGGCGCCTACAATGAGCAGTTCTTC
cdr3_aa: CASSTRTSGAYNEQFF

clone_size: NA
v_call: TRBV9
d_call: TRBD1
j_call: TRBJ2-1
cdr3_nt: TGTGCCAGCAGCGTAGCCCCCGGGACAGGCTCCTACAATGAGCAGTTCTTC
cdr3_aa: CASSVAPGTGSYNEQFF

clone_size: NA
v_call: TRBV30
d_call: TRBD1
j_call: TRBJ1-1
cdr3_nt: TGTGCCTGGAGCGGACAGGGCGGCACTGAAGCTTTCTTT
cdr3_aa: CAWSGQGGTEAFF

clone_size: NA
v_call: TRBV3-1/TRBV3-2
d_call: TRBD1
j_call: TRBJ2-4
cdr3_nt: TGTGCCAGCAGCCAAGAGGCCGGGACAGGGCAAAACATTCAGTACTTC
cdr3_aa: CASSQEAGTGQNIQYF

clone_size: NA
v_call: TRBV20-1
d_call: NA
j_call: TRBJ2-5
cdr3_nt: TGCAGTGCTACTTTCAGGGAGACCCAGTACTTC
cdr3_aa: CSATFRETQYF

clone_size: few
v_call: TRBV19
d_call: NA
j_call: TRBJ2-1
cdr3_nt: TGTGCCAGTAGTATATCAGGACAGTTATACAATGAGCAGTTCTTC
cdr3_aa: CASSISGQLYNEQFF

clone_size: once
v_call: TRBV29-1
d_call: TRBD1
j_call: TRBJ2-2
cdr3_nt: TGCAGCGCGGGGACAGGGGGCAACACCGGGGAGCTGTTTTTT
cdr3_aa: CSAGTGGNTGELFF

clone_size: NA
v_call: TRBV11-2
d_call: NA
j_call: TRBJ2-5
cdr3_nt: TGTGCCAGCAGCCAAGACTTGTACCAAGAGACCCAGTACTTC
cdr3_aa: CASSQDLYQETQYF

clone_size: once
v_call: TRBV7-3
d_call: TRBD2
j_call: TRBJ2-3
cdr3_nt: TGTGCCAGCAGCTCACTGGCTAGCGGGGGGCCGGATACGCAGTATTTT
cdr3_aa: CASSSLASGGPDTQYF

clone_size: NA
v_call: TRBV3-1/TRBV3-2
d_call: NA
j_call: TRBJ1-6
cdr3_nt: TGTGCCAGCAGCCTGGGGCGTCGGGATTCACCCCTCCACTTT
cdr3_aa: CASSLGRRDSPLHF

clone_size: NA
v_call: TRBV7-3
d_call: TRBD1
j_call: TRBJ2-2
cdr3_nt: TGTGCCAGCAGCTTGCAAGGGGGCAGTAGCGGGGAGCTGTTTTTT
cdr3_aa: CASSLQGGSSGELFF

clone_size: NA
v_call: TRBV2
d_call: TRBD2
j_call: TRBJ2-2
cdr3_nt: TGTGCCAGCTCGGTGGGGCTAGCGGTGAACACCGGGGAGCTGTTTTTT
cdr3_aa: CASSVGLAVNTGELFF

clone_size: few
v_call: TRBV19
d_call: NA
j_call: TRBJ1-3
cdr3_nt: TGTGCCAGTACACTGATCTCTGGAAACACCATATATTTT
cdr3_aa: CASTLISGNTIYF

clone_size: NA
v_call: TRBV6-1
d_call: NA
j_call: TRBJ1-5
cdr3_nt: TGTGCCAGCAGTGAATCGGGGAATAGCAATCAGCCCCAGCATTTT
cdr3_aa: CASSESGNSNQPQHF

clone_size: NA
v_call: TRBV2
d_call: NA
j_call: TRBJ1-6
cdr3_nt: TGTGCCAGCAGCGGGGAACGGAATTCACCCCTCCACTTT
cdr3_aa: CASSGERNSPLHF

clone_size: once
v_call: TRBV29-1
d_call: NA
j_call: TRBJ2-7
cdr3_nt: TGCAGCGTTGAATTTAGCTCCTACGAGCAGTACTTC
cdr3_aa: CSVEFSSYEQYF

clone_size: NA
v_call: TRBV5-1
d_call: NA
j_call: TRBJ2-3
cdr3_nt: TGCGCCAGCAGCTTGGCCGTCAATGTAGTTCCGATAAAGGATACGCAGTATTTT
cdr3_aa: CASSLAVNVVPIKDTQYF

clone_size: NA
v_call: TRBV5-1
d_call: NA
j_call: TRBJ2-3
cdr3_nt: TGCGCCAGCAGCTTGTTGGGCCACCTTAGCGGGAGACAGGGGAGGACAGATACGCAGTATTTT
cdr3_aa: CASSLLGHLSGRQGRTDTQYF

clone_size: NA
v_call: TRBV19
d_call: TRBD1
j_call: TRBJ1-2
cdr3_nt: TGTGCCAGTAGTCCCAGCGGAACAGGGGTAGAGTATGGCTACACCTTC
cdr3_aa: CASSPSGTGVEYGYTF

clone_size: few
v_call: TRBV18
d_call: TRBD2
j_call: TRBJ2-3
cdr3_nt: TGTGCCAGCTCACTCCAACCGGGACTAGTAAGGACAGATACGCAGTATTTT
cdr3_aa: CASSLQPGLVRTDTQYF

clone_size: NA
v_call: TRBV5-1
d_call: TRBD1
j_call: TRBJ2-7
cdr3_nt: TGCGCCAGCAGCGAGGGGACAGACACCGAGCAGTACTTC
cdr3_aa: CASSEGTDTEQYF

clone_size: NA
v_call: TRBV5-4
d_call: NA
j_call: TRBJ1-1
cdr3_nt: TGTGCCAGCAGCCTGAAGGGAGGAGGTTTTGGTGCTGAAGCTTTCTTT
cdr3_aa: CASSLKGGGFGAEAFF

clone_size: NA
v_call: TRBV5-1
d_call: NA
j_call: TRBJ1-6
cdr3_nt: TGCGCCAGCAGCTTGGACAGAACAGCCCCTTCGGCACCCCTCCACTTT
cdr3_aa: CASSLDRTAPSAPLHF

clone_size: once
v_call: TRBV28
d_call: NA
j_call: TRBJ2-2
cdr3_nt: TGTGCCAGCGCCAGTCTCGTGGCCGGGGAGCTGTTTTTT
cdr3_aa: CASASLVAGELFF

clone_size: NA
v_call: TRBV7-9
d_call: TRBD2
j_call: TRBJ2-1
cdr3_nt: TGTGCCAGCAGCTCCCTACTAGCGGGAGTTGTGGATGAGCAGTTCTTC
cdr3_aa: CASSSLLAGVVDEQFF

clone_size: NA
v_call: TRBV19
d_call: NA
j_call: TRBJ1-1
cdr3_nt: TGTGCCAGTAGTATGAGGATGAACACTGAAGCTTTCTTT
cdr3_aa: CASSMRMNTEAFF

clone_size: NA
v_call: TRBV4-2
d_call: TRBD2
j_call: TRBJ2-5
cdr3_nt: TGTGCCAGCAGCCAAGGGGTAGCGGGAGGGGCATTTGAGACCCAGTACTTC
cdr3_aa: CASSQGVAGGAFETQYF

clone_size: NA
v_call: TRBV6-1
d_call: NA
j_call: TRBJ1-4
cdr3_nt: TGTGCCAGCAGTGAAATGCCAGGGGTTAATGAAAAACTGTTTTTT
cdr3_aa: CASSEMPGVNEKLFF

clone_size: once
v_call: TRBV30
d_call: TRBD2
j_call: TRBJ2-3
cdr3_nt: TGTGCCTGGAGCCCCGGACTAGCGGGGGCTTCGGATACGCAGTATTTT
cdr3_aa: CAWSPGLAGASDTQYF

clone_size: NA
v_call: TRBV30
d_call: NA
j_call: TRBJ2-7
cdr3_nt: TGTGCCTGGAGTCTAGGGGGTGCCGAGCAGTACTTC
cdr3_aa: CAWSLGGAEQYF

clone_size: NA
v_call: TRBV2
d_call: NA
j_call: TRBJ1-2
cdr3_nt: TGTGCCAGCAGTCCAGGGGCGACTAACTATGGCTACACCTTC
cdr3_aa: CASSPGATNYGYTF

clone_size: NA
v_call: TRBV6-5
d_call: NA
j_call: TRBJ1-4
cdr3_nt: TGTGCCAGCAGGGATCCGGGAGACTATGAAAAACTGTTTTTT
cdr3_aa: CASRDPGDYEKLFF

clone_size: NA
v_call: TRBV28
d_call: NA
j_call: TRBJ2-7
cdr3_nt: TGTGCCAGCACCCCGACTAGGAAGGGCTCCTACGAGCAGTACTTC
cdr3_aa: CASTPTRKGSYEQYF

clone_size: NA
v_call: TRBV5-8
d_call: TRBD2
j_call: TRBJ2-1
cdr3_nt: TGTGCCAGCAGCTGGGGGCTAGCGCGGGGGGGCCCACACCATGAGCAGTTCTTC
cdr3_aa: CASSWGLARGGPHHEQFF